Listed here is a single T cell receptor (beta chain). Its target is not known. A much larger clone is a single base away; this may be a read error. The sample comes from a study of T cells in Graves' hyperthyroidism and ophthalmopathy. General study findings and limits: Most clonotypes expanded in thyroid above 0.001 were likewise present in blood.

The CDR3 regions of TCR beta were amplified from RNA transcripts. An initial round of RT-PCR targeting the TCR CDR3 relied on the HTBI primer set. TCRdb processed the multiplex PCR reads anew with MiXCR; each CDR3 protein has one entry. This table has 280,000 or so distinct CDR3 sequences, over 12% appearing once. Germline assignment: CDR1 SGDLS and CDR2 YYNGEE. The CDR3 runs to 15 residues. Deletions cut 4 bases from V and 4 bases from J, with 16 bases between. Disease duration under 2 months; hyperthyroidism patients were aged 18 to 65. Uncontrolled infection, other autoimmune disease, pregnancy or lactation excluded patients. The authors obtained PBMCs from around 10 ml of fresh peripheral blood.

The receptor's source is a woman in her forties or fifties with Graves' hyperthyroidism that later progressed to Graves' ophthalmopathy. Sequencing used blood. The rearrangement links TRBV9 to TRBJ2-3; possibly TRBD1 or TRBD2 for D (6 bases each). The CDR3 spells CASSRGRRGADTQYF. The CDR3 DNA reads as TGTGCCAGCAGCCGGGGGCGGAGAGGGGCAGATACGCAGTATTTT.